This T cell receptor beta chain was identified during a study of cytomegalovirus exposure and HLA in healthy donors. PCR amplification relied on 60 Vbeta primers (plus 13 Jbeta primers). Sequenced by immunoSEQ multiplex PCR; TCRdb stores in-frame clones only, minus some. This sample yields 120,000 or so clones, of which roughly 10% are seen a single time; 4.5% to 5% belongs to the top ten. This clone was picked up a small number of times. V was trimmed by 3 bases and J by 2 bases, leaving 6 bases between them. Germline V CDR1 and CDR2: ENHRY, SYGVKD. The CDR3 is 13 amino acids. This TCR came from a woman younger than 35 in good health and CMV-seropositive. The sample consisted of PBMCs. The chain recombines TRBV10-3 with TRBJ2-3; D may be TRBD1 (5 bases). Here the CDR3 reads CAISDRATDTQYF. CDR3 nucleotides: TGTGCCATCAGTGACAGGGCCACAGATACGCAGTATTTT.